A selection of T cell receptor beta chains follows, all from one sample in a study of CD8 T cells in Susac syndrome. Each CDR3 protein gets one entry after TCRdb re-called the immunoSEQ multiplex PCR reads with MiXCR. The sample carries roughly 180,000 distinct CDR3 sequences, just under 95% recorded once. The source material was CD4+ T cells from PBMCs. The source is a human donor with Susac syndrome. Each CDR3 is given with its conserved first and last residue. D genes are given only for firm matches. Part of the rows lack a size; the others show once, few, many or a class for expanded clones.

length	V	J	D	size	CDR3	DNA
14	TRBV18	TRBJ1-1	-	-	CASSPGPRNTEAFF	TGTGCCAGCTCACCAGGTCCAAGGAACACTGAAGCTTTCTTT
15	TRBV7-9	TRBJ2-2	-	-	CASSLLQADTGELFF	TGTGCCAGCAGCTTATTACAGGCCGACACCGGGGAGCTGTTTTTT
20	TRBV4-1	TRBJ1-5	TRBD1	-	CASSQFLGGQELLSNQPQHF	TGCGCCAGCAGCCAATTCCTCGGGGGACAGGAACTTTTAAGCAATCAGCCCCAGCATTTT
14	TRBV11-2	TRBJ1-2	-	-	CASSPDGPNYGYTF	TGTGCCAGCAGTCCGGACGGGCCTAACTATGGCTACACCTTC
9	TRBV9	TRBJ2-1	TRBD1	-	CAARDREFF	TGTGCCGCCCGGGACAGGGAGTTCTTC
13	TRBV18	TRBJ2-7	-	once	CASSPGRDYEQYF	TGTGCCAGCTCACCAGGCCGCGATTACGAGCAGTACTTC
12	TRBV30	TRBJ2-3	TRBD2	-	CAWSRGGDTQYF	TGTGCCTGGAGCCGCGGGGGAGATACGCAGTATTTT
13	TRBV11-2	TRBJ1-4	TRBD1	-	CASRGTGREKLFF	TGTGCCAGCAGAGGGACAGGTCGCGAGAAACTGTTTTTT
14	TRBV9	TRBJ2-7	TRBD2	-	CASSLGLADYEQYF	TGTGCCAGCAGCTTGGGACTAGCGGACTACGAGCAGTACTTC
17	TRBV18	TRBJ1-3	-	-	CASSPTRSPREGNTIYF	TGTGCCAGCTCACCTACCAGAAGCCCCAGGGAGGGAAACACCATATATTTT
15	TRBV11-2	TRBJ2-7	-	-	CASSSVDGSSYEQYF	TGTGCCAGCAGCTCCGTCGACGGAAGCTCCTACGAGCAGTACTTC
15	TRBV18	TRBJ2-3	TRBD2	once	CASSPRIAGLNTQYF	TGTGCCAGCTCACCACGGATAGCGGGGTTAAATACGCAGTATTTT
15	TRBV28	TRBJ1-1	TRBD1	-	CASSFWDRQDTEAFF	TGTGCCAGCAGTTTCTGGGACAGGCAGGACACTGAAGCTTTCTTT
13	TRBV20-1	TRBJ1-5	-	-	CSARGRSNQPQHF	TGCAGTGCTAGAGGGAGGAGTAATCAGCCCCAGCATTTT
12	TRBV7-9	TRBJ2-1	-	once	CASSKLGNEQFF	TGTGCCAGCAGCAAACTTGGAAATGAGCAGTTCTTC
14	TRBV2	TRBJ1-2	-	once	CASKNIGTHVGYTF	TGTGCCAGTAAAAACATCGGGACACACGTGGGCTACACCTTC
15	TRBV4-3	TRBJ1-2	TRBD1	-	CASRPTSTGVDGYTF	TGCGCCAGCAGACCGACATCGACAGGGGTTGATGGCTACACCTTC
16	TRBV5-1	TRBJ2-7	TRBD1	-	CASSVQAGQGALEQYF	TGCGCCAGCAGCGTGCAAGCGGGACAGGGGGCCCTCGAGCAGTACTTC
15	TRBV30	TRBJ2-7	-	once	CAWRPRRDGFYEQYF	TGTGCCTGGAGGCCGAGGAGGGATGGATTCTACGAGCAGTACTTC
14	TRBV2	TRBJ1-2	TRBD1	-	CASSELGQGYGYTF	TGTGCCAGCAGTGAACTGGGACAGGGTTATGGCTACACCTTC
11	TRBV6-5	TRBJ1-1	-	-	CASKISTEAFF	TGTGCCAGCAAGATCAGCACTGAAGCTTTCTTT
18	TRBV19	TRBJ2-3	TRBD2	-	CASSIGRTSGRSPDTQYF	TGTGCCAGTAGTATTGGGCGGACTAGCGGGAGGAGCCCAGATACGCAGTATTTT
14	TRBV2	TRBJ1-5	TRBD1	-	CASSVQGRSQPQHF	TGTGCCAGCAGTGTACAGGGGCGAAGTCAGCCCCAGCATTTT
15	TRBV29-1	TRBJ2-1	TRBD1	-	CSVGGQAIIGDEQFF	TGCAGCGTTGGGGGACAGGCGATTATTGGGGATGAGCAGTTCTTC
14	TRBV28	TRBJ2-5	TRBD2	-	CASKLGLVGGDQYF	TGTGCCAGCAAATTGGGCCTCGTCGGGGGGGACCAGTACTTC
14	TRBV3-1	TRBJ1-1	-	-	CASSLGRRNTEAFF	TGTGCCAGCAGCCTCGGACGGAGGAACACTGAAGCTTTCTTT
16	TRBV7-6	TRBJ2-5	-	-	CASSLTPGQGRETQYF	TGTGCCAGCAGCTTAACCCCTGGGCAGGGAAGAGAGACCCAGTACTTC
13	TRBV25-1	TRBJ2-4	TRBD1	-	CASSRQGENIQYF	TGTGCCAGCAGCAGACAGGGCGAAAACATTCAGTACTTC
15	TRBV11-2	TRBJ2-1	-	-	CASSFSPGAQDEQFF	TGTGCCAGCAGCTTTTCTCCGGGGGCGCAGGATGAGCAGTTCTTC
15	TRBV27	TRBJ2-3	-	-	CASKGLGSQEDTQYF	TGTGCCAGCAAAGGCTTGGGATCACAAGAGGATACGCAGTATTTT
17	TRBV5-1	TRBJ1-5	-	-	CASSLAPIGRDNQPQHF	TGCGCCAGCAGCTTGGCCCCGATCGGCAGGGACAATCAGCCCCAGCATTTT
15	TRBV4-2	TRBJ2-3	TRBD2	-	CASSLLAEGTDTQYF	TGTGCCAGCAGCCTACTAGCGGAGGGCACAGATACGCAGTATTTT
12	TRBV6-2/TRBV6-3	TRBJ2-5	-	-	CASFNSRETQYF	TGTGCCAGCTTCAATTCACGGGAGACCCAGTACTTC
19	TRBV4-1	TRBJ2-6	-	-	CASSQGVRQSKLGANVLTF	TGCGCCAGCAGCCAAGGAGTAAGACAGTCTAAGCTTGGGGCCAACGTCCTGACTTTC
16	TRBV19	TRBJ2-1	-	-	CASSSRTLVPYNEQFF	TGTGCCAGTAGTTCCCGAACACTAGTCCCCTACAATGAGCAGTTCTTC
18	TRBV20-1	TRBJ2-1	TRBD2	-	CSASPPGLRDRAYNEQFF	TGCAGTGCTAGTCCCCCGGGACTAAGGGACCGAGCCTACAATGAGCAGTTCTTC
16	TRBV5-6	TRBJ2-5	-	-	CASSHGTDDLGETQYF	TGTGCCAGCAGCCATGGGACCGATGATTTGGGAGAGACCCAGTACTTC